Listed below are T cell receptor beta chains from one sample, sequenced in a study of lymphopenia after photon versus proton radiotherapy. Here immunoSEQ multiplex PCR was the method, and the copy in TCRdb shows in-frame clones only, minus some. The sample has 15,000 to 20,000 clones; around nine tenths are singletons. The sequencing here drew on peripheral blood, taken from a patient treated with proton-based radiotherapy. These receptors originate from a man between 70 and 80 years old with pancreatic cancer. CDR3s include the opening cysteine and the closing phenylalanine or tryptophan. Fields, in order: D gene, clone size, J gene, V gene, CDR3 DNA, CDR3 protein. The D gene is left open where the match is weak. Clone sizes are given selectively: once, few, many, or a class where the clone is expanded.

D gene: TRBD2; clone size: -; J gene: TRBJ2-3; V gene: TRBV14; CDR3 DNA: TGTGCCAGCAGCCCGTTTAGCGGGGGCCCGGGGGGCACAGATACGCAGTATTTT; CDR3 protein: CASSPFSGGPGGTDTQYF
D gene: -; clone size: -; J gene: TRBJ1-4; V gene: TRBV7-6; CDR3 DNA: TGTGCCAGCAGCCCGCCGACAGGTTCAACTAATGAAAAACTGTTTTTT; CDR3 protein: CASSPPTGSTNEKLFF
D gene: -; clone size: -; J gene: TRBJ2-1; V gene: TRBV14; CDR3 DNA: TGTGCCAGCAGCCAAGAATTACGGGGGCGTCAGTTCTTC; CDR3 protein: CASSQELRGRQFF
D gene: -; clone size: -; J gene: TRBJ2-7; V gene: TRBV6-1; CDR3 DNA: TGTGCCAGCAGCCAACCGGGACTTGCTTCCTACGAGCAGTACTTC; CDR3 protein: CASSQPGLASYEQYF
D gene: -; clone size: once; J gene: TRBJ2-3; V gene: TRBV5-4; CDR3 DNA: TGTGCCAGCAGCGCGGGATTAAGGACGGGGAGCACAGATACGCAGTATTTT; CDR3 protein: CASSAGLRTGSTDTQYF
D gene: TRBD1; clone size: once; J gene: TRBJ1-4; V gene: TRBV6-1; CDR3 DNA: TGTGCCAGCAGTCGGACAGGTTTATATGAAAAACTGTTTTTT; CDR3 protein: CASSRTGLYEKLFF
D gene: -; clone size: -; J gene: TRBJ1-1; V gene: TRBV19; CDR3 DNA: TGTGCCAGTAGTGGCCCAGGAATCACTGAAGCTTTCTTT; CDR3 protein: CASSGPGITEAFF
D gene: -; clone size: -; J gene: TRBJ2-7; V gene: TRBV18; CDR3 DNA: TGTGCCAGCTCACGCGGGACAGTCACCTACGAGCAGTACTTC; CDR3 protein: CASSRGTVTYEQYF
D gene: TRBD1; clone size: -; J gene: TRBJ1-1; V gene: TRBV5-1; CDR3 DNA: TGCGCCAGCAGCCTGCCCACCGGGACAGCTGAAGCTTTCTTT; CDR3 protein: CASSLPTGTAEAFF
D gene: -; clone size: -; J gene: TRBJ2-7; V gene: TRBV2; CDR3 DNA: TGTGCCAGCAGCTTGTCTAGCAGCAACTACGAGCAGTACTTC; CDR3 protein: CASSLSSSNYEQYF
D gene: TRBD1; clone size: -; J gene: TRBJ2-7; V gene: TRBV4-2; CDR3 DNA: TGTGCCAGCAGCCACGGACAGGGCCCCGAGCAGTACTTC; CDR3 protein: CASSHGQGPEQYF
D gene: -; clone size: -; J gene: TRBJ2-7; V gene: TRBV21-1; CDR3 DNA: TGTGCCAGCAGCCCGCGGGGGACCAGGGCTGCCTACGAGCAGTACTTC; CDR3 protein: CASSPRGTRAAYEQYF
D gene: -; clone size: -; J gene: TRBJ2-7; V gene: TRBV5-4; CDR3 DNA: TGTGCCAGCAGCTTGTTCTGCGAGCAGTACTTC; CDR3 protein: CASSLFCEQYF
D gene: -; clone size: -; J gene: TRBJ2-5; V gene: TRBV11-2; CDR3 DNA: TGTGCCAGCAGCGGTAGCGCACAAGAGACCCGGTACTTC; CDR3 protein: CASSGSAQETRYF
D gene: -; clone size: -; J gene: TRBJ2-1; V gene: TRBV7-9; CDR3 DNA: TGTGCCAGCAGCTTAGGCGTTGGACCTAGCCTCACAGATGAGCAGTTCTTC; CDR3 protein: CASSLGVGPSLTDEQFF
D gene: TRBD2; clone size: -; J gene: TRBJ2-1; V gene: TRBV6-1; CDR3 DNA: TGTGCCAGCAGTGGGGGGACTAGCGGGATAGTCAATGAGCAGTTCTTC; CDR3 protein: CASSGGTSGIVNEQFF
D gene: -; clone size: -; J gene: TRBJ1-2; V gene: TRBV18; CDR3 DNA: TGTGCCAGCTCACCAGGGGTAGAAAAGTTCTATGGCTACACCTTC; CDR3 protein: CASSPGVEKFYGYTF
D gene: TRBD2; clone size: -; J gene: TRBJ2-7; V gene: TRBV27; CDR3 DNA: TGTGCCAGCAGTTACCCTGGGGAGGGCTTGTACTTC; CDR3 protein: CASSYPGEGLYF
D gene: -; clone size: -; J gene: TRBJ2-2; V gene: TRBV30; CDR3 DNA: TGTGCCTGGAGTGTAGACCGCACCGGGGAGCTGTTTTTT; CDR3 protein: CAWSVDRTGELFF
D gene: TRBD2; clone size: -; J gene: TRBJ2-1; V gene: TRBV19; CDR3 DNA: TGTGCCAGTAGGACTAGCGGGAGCAGAGGTGAGCAGTTCTTC; CDR3 protein: CASRTSGSRGEQFF
D gene: TRBD1; clone size: -; J gene: TRBJ1-1; V gene: TRBV7-9; CDR3 DNA: TGTGCCAGCAGCATCCGACAGGGTGTGAACACTGAAGCTTTCTTT; CDR3 protein: CASSIRQGVNTEAFF
D gene: TRBD1; clone size: -; J gene: TRBJ2-7; V gene: TRBV11-2; CDR3 DNA: TGTGCCAGCAGCTTAGTGTCGACAGGGTTAGGCCCTTACGAGCAGTACTTC; CDR3 protein: CASSLVSTGLGPYEQYF
D gene: -; clone size: -; J gene: TRBJ1-2; V gene: TRBV30; CDR3 DNA: TGTGCCTGGAGGGGGTCAGGGAGAATCTCTGGCTACACCTTC; CDR3 protein: CAWRGSGRISGYTF
D gene: TRBD1; clone size: few; J gene: TRBJ1-2; V gene: TRBV10-1; CDR3 DNA: TGCGCCAGCAGCCCCGGGCTGGACAGGGGCTACACCTTC; CDR3 protein: CASSPGLDRGYTF
D gene: TRBD1; clone size: -; J gene: TRBJ1-1; V gene: TRBV5-1; CDR3 DNA: TGCGCCAGCAGTCCGACAGGGGGTAGAGCTGAAGCTTTCTTT; CDR3 protein: CASSPTGGRAEAFF
D gene: -; clone size: -; J gene: TRBJ1-2; V gene: TRBV18; CDR3 DNA: TGTGCCAGCTCACCACAGGGACTCAGGGAAGGTGAAGGCTACACCTTC; CDR3 protein: CASSPQGLREGEGYTF
D gene: TRBD1; clone size: -; J gene: TRBJ1-2; V gene: TRBV6-4; CDR3 DNA: TGTGCCAGCACTAGCGGACAGGGGCGCTATGGCTACACCTTC; CDR3 protein: CASTSGQGRYGYTF
D gene: -; clone size: -; J gene: TRBJ1-1; V gene: TRBV5-5; CDR3 DNA: TGTGCCAGCAGCTTTACAGGGTCGGGCACTGAAGCTTTCTTT; CDR3 protein: CASSFTGSGTEAFF
D gene: -; clone size: -; J gene: TRBJ2-3; V gene: TRBV7-6; CDR3 DNA: TGTGCCAGCAGCTTAGCGGCAGCTAACACAGATACGCAGTATTTT; CDR3 protein: CASSLAAANTDTQYF
D gene: -; clone size: -; J gene: TRBJ2-1; V gene: TRBV19; CDR3 DNA: TGTGCCAGTAGTACCTTGGGGGACTACAATGAGCAGTTCTTC; CDR3 protein: CASSTLGDYNEQFF
D gene: -; clone size: once; J gene: TRBJ1-2; V gene: TRBV5-1; CDR3 DNA: TGCGCCAGCAGCTTGGTCGCAGGGACCTATGGCTACACCTTC; CDR3 protein: CASSLVAGTYGYTF
D gene: -; clone size: -; J gene: TRBJ2-1; V gene: TRBV30; CDR3 DNA: TGTGCCTGGAGTGTAAGAACCAATAATGAGCAGTTCTTC; CDR3 protein: CAWSVRTNNEQFF
D gene: TRBD2; clone size: -; J gene: TRBJ2-1; V gene: TRBV9; CDR3 DNA: TGTGCCAGCAGCGTAGGGGATAGCGGGAGTGCTGGGCAGTTCTTC; CDR3 protein: CASSVGDSGSAGQFF
D gene: -; clone size: few; J gene: TRBJ1-2; V gene: TRBV5-1; CDR3 DNA: TGCGCCAGCAGCTTGGGTGGGAGCGCCTACTATGGCTACACCTTC; CDR3 protein: CASSLGGSAYYGYTF
D gene: -; clone size: -; J gene: TRBJ1-2; V gene: TRBV28; CDR3 DNA: TGTGCCAGCTTATGGCGGGGGAATAACTATGGCTACACCTTC; CDR3 protein: CASLWRGNNYGYTF
D gene: -; clone size: once; J gene: TRBJ1-3; V gene: TRBV6-5; CDR3 DNA: TGTGCCAGCAGTTACTCGATGTTCATCTCTGGAAACACCATATATTTT; CDR3 protein: CASSYSMFISGNTIYF
D gene: TRBD1; clone size: -; J gene: TRBJ1-1; V gene: TRBV6-1; CDR3 DNA: TGTGCCAGCAGCCCACCTGGGACAGGGGGTAAAGCTTTCTTT; CDR3 protein: CASSPPGTGGKAFF
D gene: TRBD2; clone size: -; J gene: TRBJ2-1; V gene: TRBV12-5; CDR3 DNA: TGTGCTAGTGGTTTTTTTAGCGGGGGCCCGTTCTTC; CDR3 protein: CASGFFSGGPFF
D gene: -; clone size: -; J gene: TRBJ1-1; V gene: TRBV5-6; CDR3 DNA: TGTGCCAGCAGCTCCTGGCCGCGGGTGGAAGCTTTCTTT; CDR3 protein: CASSSWPRVEAFF
D gene: -; clone size: -; J gene: TRBJ2-2; V gene: TRBV7-3; CDR3 DNA: TGTGCCAGCGGGCGCCCCCAAGGGGCGAACACCGGGGAGCTGTTTTTT; CDR3 protein: CASGRPQGANTGELFF
D gene: -; clone size: -; J gene: TRBJ1-1; V gene: TRBV9; CDR3 DNA: TGTGCCAGCAGCGTAGTAGGGGGTATGAACACTGAAGCTTTCTTT; CDR3 protein: CASSVVGGMNTEAFF
D gene: -; clone size: -; J gene: TRBJ1-2; V gene: TRBV5-8; CDR3 DNA: TGTGCCAGCAGCTTGAATGGGGCGAGATTGGGCTACACCTTC; CDR3 protein: CASSLNGARLGYTF
D gene: -; clone size: -; J gene: TRBJ1-6; V gene: TRBV2; CDR3 DNA: TGTGCCAGCAGGGCAGGAGCGCCGTCACCCCTCCACTTT; CDR3 protein: CASRAGAPSPLHF
D gene: -; clone size: -; J gene: TRBJ2-3; V gene: TRBV5-1; CDR3 DNA: TGCGCCAGCAGCCCTGGACTGCTGCGAGATACGCAGTATTTT; CDR3 protein: CASSPGLLRDTQYF
D gene: -; clone size: -; J gene: TRBJ1-3; V gene: TRBV10-3; CDR3 DNA: TGTGCCATCAGCTCAGGTCCTGGAAACACCATATATTTT; CDR3 protein: CAISSGPGNTIYF
D gene: -; clone size: once; J gene: TRBJ1-5; V gene: TRBV7-2; CDR3 DNA: TGTGCCAGCAGCTTAGAGGGGGGCGCGAATCAGCCCCAGCATTTT; CDR3 protein: CASSLEGGANQPQHF
D gene: TRBD2; clone size: once; J gene: TRBJ2-5; V gene: TRBV5-5; CDR3 DNA: TGTGCCAGCAGCTTGATGGGTAGCGGGAGGTGGGAGACCCAGTACTTC; CDR3 protein: CASSLMGSGRWETQYF
D gene: -; clone size: once; J gene: TRBJ1-1; V gene: TRBV7-6; CDR3 DNA: TGTGCCAGCAGCTTAGCTGGACATTCGAACACTGAAGCTTTCTTT; CDR3 protein: CASSLAGHSNTEAFF
D gene: TRBD1; clone size: -; J gene: TRBJ2-3; V gene: TRBV11-3; CDR3 DNA: TGTGCCAGCAGCTTAAGGGGACAGTTCCTACGCACAGATACGCAGTATTTT; CDR3 protein: CASSLRGQFLRTDTQYF